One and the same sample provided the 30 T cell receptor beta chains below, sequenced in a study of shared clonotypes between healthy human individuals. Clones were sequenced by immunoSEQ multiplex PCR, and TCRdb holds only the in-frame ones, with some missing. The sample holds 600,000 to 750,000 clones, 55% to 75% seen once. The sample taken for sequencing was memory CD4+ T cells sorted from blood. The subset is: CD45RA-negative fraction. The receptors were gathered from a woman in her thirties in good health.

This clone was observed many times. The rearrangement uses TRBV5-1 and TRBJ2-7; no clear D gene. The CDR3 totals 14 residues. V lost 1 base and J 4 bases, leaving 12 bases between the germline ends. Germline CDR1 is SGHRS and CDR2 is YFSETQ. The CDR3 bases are TGCGCCAGCAGCTTGACAATGAGTGGGTACGAGCAGTACTTC. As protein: CASSLTMSGYEQYF. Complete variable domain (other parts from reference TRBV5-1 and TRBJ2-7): KAGVTQTPRYLIKTRGQQVTLSCSPISGHRSVSWYQQTPGQGLQFLFEYFSETQRNKGNFPGRFSGRQFSNSRSEMNVSTLELGDSALYLCASSLTMSGYEQYFGPGTRLTVT.

CDR3 sequence (DNA): TGTGCCAGCTCACCACTCGCTATCTCCTACGAGCAGTACTTC. It encodes CASSPLAISYEQYF. This chain joins TRBV18 and TRBJ2-7; D call uncertain. V was trimmed by 1 base and J by 0 bases, leaving 7 bases between them. From germline, CDR1 is KGHSH and CDR2 LQKENI. The CDR3 sequence is 14 residues long.

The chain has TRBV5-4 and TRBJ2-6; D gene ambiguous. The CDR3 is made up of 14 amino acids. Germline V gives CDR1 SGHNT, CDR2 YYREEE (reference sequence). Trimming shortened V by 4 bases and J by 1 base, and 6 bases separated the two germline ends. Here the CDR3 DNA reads TGTGCCAGCAGCAGTGCATCTGGGGCCAACGTCCTGACTTTC. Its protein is CASSSASGANVLTF. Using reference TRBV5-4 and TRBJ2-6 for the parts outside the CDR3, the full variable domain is ETGVTQSPTHLIKTRGQQVTLRCSSQSGHNTVSWYQQALGQGPQFIFQYYREEENGRGNFPPRFSGLQFPNYSSELNVNALELDDSALYLCASSSASGANVLTFGAGSRLTVL.

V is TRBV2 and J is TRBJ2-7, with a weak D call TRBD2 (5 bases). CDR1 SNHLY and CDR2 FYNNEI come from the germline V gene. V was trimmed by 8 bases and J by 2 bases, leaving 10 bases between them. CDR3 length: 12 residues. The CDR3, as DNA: TGTGCCAGCGGGGAGCTTACCTACGAGCAGTACTTC. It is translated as CASGELTYEQYF. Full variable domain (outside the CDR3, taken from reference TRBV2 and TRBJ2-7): EPEVTQTPSHQVTQMGQEVILRCVPISNHLYFYWYRQILGQKVEFLVSFYNNEISEKSEIFDDQFSVERPDGSNFTLKIRSTKLEDSAMYFCASGELTYEQYFGPGTRLTVT.

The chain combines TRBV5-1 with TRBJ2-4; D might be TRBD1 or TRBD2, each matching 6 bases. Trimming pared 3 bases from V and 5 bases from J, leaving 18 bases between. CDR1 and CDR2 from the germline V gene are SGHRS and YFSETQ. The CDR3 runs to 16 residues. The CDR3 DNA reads TGCGCCAGCAGCTCGGACAAAATGGGGGGCCAAAACATTCAGTACTTC. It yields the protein CASSSDKMGGQNIQYF.

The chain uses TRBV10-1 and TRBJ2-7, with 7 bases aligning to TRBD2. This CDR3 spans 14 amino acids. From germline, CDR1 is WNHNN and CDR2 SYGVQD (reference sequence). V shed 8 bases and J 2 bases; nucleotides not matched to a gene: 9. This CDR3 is CASASGDLAYEQYF. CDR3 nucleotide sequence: TGCGCCAGCGCGAGCGGGGACTTGGCCTACGAGCAGTACTTC.

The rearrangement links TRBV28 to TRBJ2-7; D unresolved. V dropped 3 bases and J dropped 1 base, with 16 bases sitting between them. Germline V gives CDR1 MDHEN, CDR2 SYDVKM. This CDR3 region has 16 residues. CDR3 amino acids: CASSFPLADQSYEQYF. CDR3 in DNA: TGTGCCAGCAGTTTTCCCCTGGCGGATCAGTCCTACGAGCAGTACTTC.

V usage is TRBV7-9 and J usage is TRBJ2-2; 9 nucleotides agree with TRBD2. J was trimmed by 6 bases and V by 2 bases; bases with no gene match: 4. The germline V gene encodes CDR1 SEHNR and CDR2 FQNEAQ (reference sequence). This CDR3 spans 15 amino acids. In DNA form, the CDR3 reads TGTGCCAGCAGCTTAATTCAGCGGGAGGCCGGGGAGCTGTTTTTT. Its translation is CASSLIQREAGELFF. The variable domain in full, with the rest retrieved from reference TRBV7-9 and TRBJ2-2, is DTGVSQNPRHKITKRGQNVTFRCDPISEHNRLYWYRQTLGQGPEFLTYFQNEAQLEKSRLLSDRFSAERPKGSFSTLEIQRTEQGDSAMYLCASSLIQREAGELFFGEGSRLTVL.

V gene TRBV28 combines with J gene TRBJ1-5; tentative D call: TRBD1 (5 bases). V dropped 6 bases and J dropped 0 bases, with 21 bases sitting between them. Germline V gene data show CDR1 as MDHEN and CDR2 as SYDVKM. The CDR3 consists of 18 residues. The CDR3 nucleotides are TGTGCCAGCAGGAAGTGGGCGCCGAGGGGAAATAGCAATCAGCCCCAGCATTTT. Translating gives CASRKWAPRGNSNQPQHF.

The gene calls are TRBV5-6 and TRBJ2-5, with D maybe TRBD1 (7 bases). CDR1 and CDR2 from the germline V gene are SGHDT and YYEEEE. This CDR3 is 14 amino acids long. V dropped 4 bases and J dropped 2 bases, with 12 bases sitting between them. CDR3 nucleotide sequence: TGTGCCAGCAGCGCCCAGGGGGGTCAAGAGACCCAGTACTTC. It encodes CASSAQGGQETQYF.

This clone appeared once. The CDR3: CASSESGWNTEAFF. The CDR3 DNA sequence: TGTGCCAGCAGCGAAAGTGGGTGGAACACTGAAGCTTTCTTT. The rearrangement links TRBV7-9 to TRBJ1-1; no clear D. The V end was cut by 5 bases, the J end by 1 base, with 11 bases between. The CDR3 covers 14 residues. Germline V CDR1 and CDR2: SEHNR, FQNEAQ (reference sequence).

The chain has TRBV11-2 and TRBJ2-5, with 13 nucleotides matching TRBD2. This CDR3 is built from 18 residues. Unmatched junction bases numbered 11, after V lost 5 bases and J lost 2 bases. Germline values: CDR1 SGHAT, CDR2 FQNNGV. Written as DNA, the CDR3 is TGTGCCAGCAGCCCATACCCAGGGACTAGCGGGAATCAAGAGACCCAGTACTTC. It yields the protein CASSPYPGTSGNQETQYF. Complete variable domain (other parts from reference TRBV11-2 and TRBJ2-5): EAGVAQSPRYKIIEKRQSVAFWCNPISGHATLYWYQQILGQGPKLLIQFQNNGVVDDSQLPKDRFSAERLKGVDSTLKIQPAKLEDSAVYLCASSPYPGTSGNQETQYFGPGTRLLVL.

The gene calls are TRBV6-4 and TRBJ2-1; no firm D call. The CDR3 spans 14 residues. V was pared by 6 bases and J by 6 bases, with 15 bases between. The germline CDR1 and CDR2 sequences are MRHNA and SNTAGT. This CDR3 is CASSRGFNSNEQFF. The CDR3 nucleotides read TGTGCCAGCAGCCGAGGATTCAATAGCAATGAGCAGTTCTTC.

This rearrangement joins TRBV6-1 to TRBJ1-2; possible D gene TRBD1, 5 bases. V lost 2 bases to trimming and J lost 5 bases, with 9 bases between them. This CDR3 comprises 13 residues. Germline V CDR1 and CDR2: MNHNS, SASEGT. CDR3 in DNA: TGTGCCAGCAGTGAAAGGGAGGGGTATGGCTACACCTTC. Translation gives CASSEREGYGYTF.

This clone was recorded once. The CDR3 reads CASSPPGGGKNYGYTF. The DNA for the CDR3 is TGTGCCAGCAGTCCGCCGGGGGGCGGGAAAAACTATGGCTACACCTTC. V gene TRBV28 combines with J gene TRBJ1-2, with D tentatively TRBD1 (6 bases). Trimming shortened V by 5 bases and J by 2 bases, and 18 bases separated the two germline ends. CDR1 and CDR2 (germline): MDHEN, SYDVKM. This CDR3 has 16 amino acids.

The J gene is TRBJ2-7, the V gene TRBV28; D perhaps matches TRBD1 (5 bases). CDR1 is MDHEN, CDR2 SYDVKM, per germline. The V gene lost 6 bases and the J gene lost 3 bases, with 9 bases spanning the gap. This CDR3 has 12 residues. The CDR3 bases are TGTGCCAGCAGCTATGACAGCTACGAGCAGTACTTC. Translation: CASSYDSYEQYF. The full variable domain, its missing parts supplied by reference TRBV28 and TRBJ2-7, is DVKVTQSSRYLVKRTGEKVFLECVQDMDHENMFWYRQDPGLGLRLIYFSYDVKMKEKGDIPEGYSVSREKKERFSLILESASTNQTSMYLCASSYDSYEQYFGPGTRLTVT.

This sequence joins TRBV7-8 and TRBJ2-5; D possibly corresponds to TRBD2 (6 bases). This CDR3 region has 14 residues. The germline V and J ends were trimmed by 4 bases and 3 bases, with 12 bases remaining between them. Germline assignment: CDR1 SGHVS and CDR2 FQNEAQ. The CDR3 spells CASSSIGSKETQYF. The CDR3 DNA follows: TGTGCCAGCAGCTCAATCGGGAGTAAAGAGACCCAGTACTTC.

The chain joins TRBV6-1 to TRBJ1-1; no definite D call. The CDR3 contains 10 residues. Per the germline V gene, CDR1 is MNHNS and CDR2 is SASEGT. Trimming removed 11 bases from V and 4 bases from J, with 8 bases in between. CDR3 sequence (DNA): TGTGCCGGCGGGCGCACTGAAGCTTTCTTT. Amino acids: CAGGRTEAFF.

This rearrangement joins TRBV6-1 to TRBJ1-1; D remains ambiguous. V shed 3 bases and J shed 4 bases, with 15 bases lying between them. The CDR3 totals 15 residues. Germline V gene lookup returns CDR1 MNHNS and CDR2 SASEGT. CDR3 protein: CASSDIPLTGTEAFF. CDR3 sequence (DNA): TGTGCCAGCAGTGATATTCCGTTGACTGGCACTGAAGCTTTCTTT.

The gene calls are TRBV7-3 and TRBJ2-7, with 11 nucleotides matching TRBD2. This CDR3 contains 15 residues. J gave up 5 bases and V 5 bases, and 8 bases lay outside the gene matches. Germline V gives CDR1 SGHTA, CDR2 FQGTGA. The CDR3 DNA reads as TGTGCCAGCAGCCCCCGACTAGCGGGAACCCACGAGCAGTACTTC. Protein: CASSPRLAGTHEQYF.

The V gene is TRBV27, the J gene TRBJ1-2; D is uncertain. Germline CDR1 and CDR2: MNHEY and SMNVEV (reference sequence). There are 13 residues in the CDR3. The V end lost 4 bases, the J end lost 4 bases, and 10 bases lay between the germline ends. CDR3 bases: TGTGCCAGCAGTTCCCGAGTCGGCTATGGCTACACCTTC. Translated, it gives CASSSRVGYGYTF.

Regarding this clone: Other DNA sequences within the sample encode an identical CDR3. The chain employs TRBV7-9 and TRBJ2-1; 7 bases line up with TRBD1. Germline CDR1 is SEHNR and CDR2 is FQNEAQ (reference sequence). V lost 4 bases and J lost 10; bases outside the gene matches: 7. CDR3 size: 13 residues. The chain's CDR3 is CASSSQGGGEQFF. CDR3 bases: TGTGCCAGCAGCTCCCAAGGGGGCGGGGAGCAGTTCTTC.

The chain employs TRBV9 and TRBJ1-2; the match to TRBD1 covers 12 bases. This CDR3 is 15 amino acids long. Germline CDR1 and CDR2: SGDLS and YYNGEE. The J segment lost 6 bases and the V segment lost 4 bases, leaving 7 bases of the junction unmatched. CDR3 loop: CASSPTGTGGDGYTF. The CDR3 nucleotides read TGTGCCAGCAGCCCCACCGGGACAGGGGGCGATGGCTACACCTTC.

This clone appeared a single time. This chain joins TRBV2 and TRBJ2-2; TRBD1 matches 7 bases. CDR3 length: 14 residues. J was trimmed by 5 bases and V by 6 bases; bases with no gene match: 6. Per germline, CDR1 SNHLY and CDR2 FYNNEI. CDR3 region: CASRTGERTGELFF. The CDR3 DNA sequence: TGTGCCAGCAGAACAGGGGAAAGGACCGGGGAGCTGTTTTTT.

The CDR3 loop reads CASSPGQGGQPQHF. The CDR3 coding sequence is TGTGCCAGCAGCCCGGGACAGGGAGGGCAGCCCCAGCATTTT. The chain recombines TRBV7-9 with TRBJ1-5, with TRBD1 matching 9 bases. The CDR3 covers 14 residues. The ends lost 5 bases at V and 7 bases at J; junction bases unmatched: 6. Looked up from germline, CDR1 is SEHNR and CDR2 is FQNEAQ (reference sequence).

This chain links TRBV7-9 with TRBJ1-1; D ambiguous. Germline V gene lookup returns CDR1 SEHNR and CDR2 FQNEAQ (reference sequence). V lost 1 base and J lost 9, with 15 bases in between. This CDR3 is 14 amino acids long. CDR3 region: CASSLVGGPDKAFF. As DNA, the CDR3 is TGTGCCAGCAGCTTAGTTGGCGGCCCCGATAAAGCTTTCTTT.

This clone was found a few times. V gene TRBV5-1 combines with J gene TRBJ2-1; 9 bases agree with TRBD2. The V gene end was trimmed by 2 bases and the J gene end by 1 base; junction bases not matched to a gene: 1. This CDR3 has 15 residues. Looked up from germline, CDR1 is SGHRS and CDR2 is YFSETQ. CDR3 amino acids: CASSFGLASYNEQFF. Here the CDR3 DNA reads TGCGCCAGCAGCTTCGGACTAGCGTCCTACAATGAGCAGTTCTTC.

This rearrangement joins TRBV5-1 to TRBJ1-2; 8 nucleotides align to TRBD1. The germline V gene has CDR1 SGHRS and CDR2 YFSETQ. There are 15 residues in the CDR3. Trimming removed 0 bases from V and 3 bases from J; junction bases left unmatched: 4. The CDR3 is CASSLGVGQDYGYTF. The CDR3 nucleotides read TGCGCCAGCAGCTTGGGGGTGGGACAGGACTATGGCTACACCTTC. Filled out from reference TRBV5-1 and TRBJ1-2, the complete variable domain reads KAGVTQTPRYLIKTRGQQVTLSCSPISGHRSVSWYQQTPGQGLQFLFEYFSETQRNKGNFPGRFSGRQFSNSRSEMNVSTLELGDSALYLCASSLGVGQDYGYTFGSGTRLTVV.

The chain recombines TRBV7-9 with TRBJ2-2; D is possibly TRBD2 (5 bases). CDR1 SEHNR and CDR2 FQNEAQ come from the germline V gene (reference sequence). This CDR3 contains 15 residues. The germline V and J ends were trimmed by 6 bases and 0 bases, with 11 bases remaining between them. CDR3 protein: CASRGRTSNTGELFF. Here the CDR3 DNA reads TGTGCCAGCAGAGGCAGGACTTCGAACACCGGGGAGCTGTTTTTT. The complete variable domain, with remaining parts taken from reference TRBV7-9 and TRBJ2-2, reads DTGVSQNPRHKITKRGQNVTFRCDPISEHNRLYWYRQTLGQGPEFLTYFQNEAQLEKSRLLSDRFSAERPKGSFSTLEIQRTEQGDSAMYLCASRGRTSNTGELFFGEGSRLTVL.

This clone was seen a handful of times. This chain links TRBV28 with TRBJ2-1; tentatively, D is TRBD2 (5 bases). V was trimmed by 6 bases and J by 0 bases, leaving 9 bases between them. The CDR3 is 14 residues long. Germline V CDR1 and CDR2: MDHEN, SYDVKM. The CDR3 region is CASRRVSSYNEQFF. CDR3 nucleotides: TGTGCCAGCAGGCGGGTAAGCTCCTACAATGAGCAGTTCTTC.